This TCR beta chain was documented in a study of T cell clones after liver transplantation. Across the whole study: Liver transplant recipients had immunosuppression withdrawal attempted within 2 years. Three of the eight recipients were HCV-positive; the rest had non-autoimmune, non-viral transplant indications.

Libraries were prepared by immunoSEQ multiplex PCR; TCRdb keeps only in-frame clonotypes and omits some of them. This sample has 90,000 to 120,000 clones, with more than 75% found just once. This CDR3 has 16 residues. Per the germline V gene, CDR1 is SGHRS and CDR2 is YFSETQ. The ends lost 4 bases at V and 5 bases at J; junction bases unmatched: 8. A word on this clone: Its antigen remains unknown.

Whole-study findings and limits: Circulating graft-donor-reactive CD4 TCRbeta sequences fell significantly post-transplant in most of the 8 subjects.

The receptor was derived from a human donor who received a liver transplant. The genes are TRBV5-1 and TRBJ2-5; 13 nucleotides align to TRBD2. The sequenced sample was CD4+ T cells from blood, obtained before liver transplant. CDR3 DNA sequence: TGCGCCAGCAGCACCACTAGCGGGAGGGCCCTCGAGACCCAGTACTTC. Amino acids: CASSTTSGRALETQYF. The variable domain in full, with the rest retrieved from reference TRBV5-1 and TRBJ2-5, is KAGVTQTPRYLIKTRGQQVTLSCSPISGHRSVSWYQQTPGQGLQFLFEYFSETQRNKGNFPGRFSGRQFSNSRSEMNVSTLELGDSALYLCASSTTSGRALETQYFGPGTRLLVL.